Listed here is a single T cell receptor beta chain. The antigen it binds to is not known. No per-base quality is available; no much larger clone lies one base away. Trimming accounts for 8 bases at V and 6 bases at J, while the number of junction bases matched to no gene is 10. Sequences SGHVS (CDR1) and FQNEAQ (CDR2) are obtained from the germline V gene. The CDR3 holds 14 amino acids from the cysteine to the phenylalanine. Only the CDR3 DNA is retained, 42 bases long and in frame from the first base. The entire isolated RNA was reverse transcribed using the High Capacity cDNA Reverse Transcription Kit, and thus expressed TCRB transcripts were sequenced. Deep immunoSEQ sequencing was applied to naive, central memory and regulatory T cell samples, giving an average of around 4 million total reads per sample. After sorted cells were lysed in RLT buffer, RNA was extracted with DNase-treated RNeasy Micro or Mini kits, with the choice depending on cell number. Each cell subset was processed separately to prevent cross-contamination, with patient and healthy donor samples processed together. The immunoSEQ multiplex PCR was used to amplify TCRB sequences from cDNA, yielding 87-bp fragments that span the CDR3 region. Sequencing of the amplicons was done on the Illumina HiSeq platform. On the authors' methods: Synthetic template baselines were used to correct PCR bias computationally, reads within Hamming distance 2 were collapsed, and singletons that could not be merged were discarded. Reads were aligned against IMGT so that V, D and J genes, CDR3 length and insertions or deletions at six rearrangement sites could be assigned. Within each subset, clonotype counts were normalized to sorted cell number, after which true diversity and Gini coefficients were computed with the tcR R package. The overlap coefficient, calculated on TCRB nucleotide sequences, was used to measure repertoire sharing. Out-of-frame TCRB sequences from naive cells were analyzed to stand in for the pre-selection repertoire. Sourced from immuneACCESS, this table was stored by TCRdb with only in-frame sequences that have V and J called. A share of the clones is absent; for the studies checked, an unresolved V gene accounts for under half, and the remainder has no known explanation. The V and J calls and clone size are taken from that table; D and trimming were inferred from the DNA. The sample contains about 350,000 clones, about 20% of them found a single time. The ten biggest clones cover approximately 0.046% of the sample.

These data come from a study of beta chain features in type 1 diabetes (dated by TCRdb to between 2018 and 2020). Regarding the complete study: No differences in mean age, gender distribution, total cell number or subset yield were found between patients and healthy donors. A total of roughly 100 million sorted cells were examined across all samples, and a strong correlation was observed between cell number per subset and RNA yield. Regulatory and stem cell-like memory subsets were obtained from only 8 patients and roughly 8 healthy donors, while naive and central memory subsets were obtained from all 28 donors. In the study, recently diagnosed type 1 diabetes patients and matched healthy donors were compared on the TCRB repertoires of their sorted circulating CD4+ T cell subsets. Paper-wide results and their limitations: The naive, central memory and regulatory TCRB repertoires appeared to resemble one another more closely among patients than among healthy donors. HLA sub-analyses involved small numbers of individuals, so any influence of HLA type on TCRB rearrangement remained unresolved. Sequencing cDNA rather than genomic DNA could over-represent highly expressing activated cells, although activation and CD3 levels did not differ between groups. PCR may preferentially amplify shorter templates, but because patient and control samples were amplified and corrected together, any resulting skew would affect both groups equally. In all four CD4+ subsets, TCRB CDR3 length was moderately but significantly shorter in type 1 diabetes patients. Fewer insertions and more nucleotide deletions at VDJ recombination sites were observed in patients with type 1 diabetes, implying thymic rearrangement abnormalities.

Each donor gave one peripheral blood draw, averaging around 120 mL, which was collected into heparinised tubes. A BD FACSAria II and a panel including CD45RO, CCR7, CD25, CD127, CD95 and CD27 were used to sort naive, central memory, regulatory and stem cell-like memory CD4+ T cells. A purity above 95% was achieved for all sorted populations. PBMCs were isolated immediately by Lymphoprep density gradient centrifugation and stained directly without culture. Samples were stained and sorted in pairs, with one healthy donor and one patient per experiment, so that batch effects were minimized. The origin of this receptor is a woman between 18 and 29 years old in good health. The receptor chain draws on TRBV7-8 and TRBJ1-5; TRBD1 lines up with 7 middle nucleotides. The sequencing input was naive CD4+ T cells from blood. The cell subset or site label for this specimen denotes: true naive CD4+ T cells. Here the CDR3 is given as CASYTGEPFQPQHF. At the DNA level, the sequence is TGTGCCAGCTACACAGGGGAACCATTTCAGCCCCAGCATTTT.